This T cell receptor (beta chain) was recovered during a study of T cells in Graves' hyperthyroidism and ophthalmopathy. Patients were aged 18 to 65, had disease duration under 2 months, and had newly diagnosed hyperthyroidism. Amplification of TCR beta CDR3 regions used RNA as the template. The HTBI primer set served for first-round RT-PCR of the TCR CDR3. TCRdb re-called the multiplex PCR reads through MiXCR, storing one row per CDR3 protein. The table has roughly 700,000 distinct CDR3 sequences, roughly 15% seen once. Germline CDR1 MGHDK, CDR2 SYGVNS. Trimming shortened V by 4 bases and J by 3 bases, and 15 bases separated the two germline ends. The CDR3 is made up of 15 amino acids.

The chain uses TRBV25-1 and TRBJ1-1, with D unclear. Sequenced material: blood. The TCR comes from a woman younger than 35 with Graves' hyperthyroidism. The DNA for the CDR3 is TGTGCCAGCAGTGGTGGAGGCAGGCTGGACACTGAAGCTTTCTTT. It encodes CASSGGGRLDTEAFF.